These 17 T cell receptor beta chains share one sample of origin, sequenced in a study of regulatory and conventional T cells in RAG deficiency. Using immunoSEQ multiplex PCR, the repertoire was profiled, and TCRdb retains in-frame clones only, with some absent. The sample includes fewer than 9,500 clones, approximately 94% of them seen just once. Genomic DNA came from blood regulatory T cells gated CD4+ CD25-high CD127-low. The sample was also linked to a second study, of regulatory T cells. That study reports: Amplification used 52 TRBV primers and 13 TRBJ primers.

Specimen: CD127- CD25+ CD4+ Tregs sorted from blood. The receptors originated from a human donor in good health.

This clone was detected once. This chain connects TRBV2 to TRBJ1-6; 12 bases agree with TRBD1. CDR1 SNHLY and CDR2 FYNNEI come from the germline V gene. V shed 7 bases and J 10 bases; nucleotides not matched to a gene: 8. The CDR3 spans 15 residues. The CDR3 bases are TGTGCCAGCAAAGTGGGGACAGGGGGCCCCTCACCCCTCCACTTT. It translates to CASKVGTGGPSPLHF.

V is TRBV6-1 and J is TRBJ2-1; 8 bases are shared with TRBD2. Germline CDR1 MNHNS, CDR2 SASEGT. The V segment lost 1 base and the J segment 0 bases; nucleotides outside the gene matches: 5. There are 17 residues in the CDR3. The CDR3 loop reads CASSEGAGGFSYNEQFF. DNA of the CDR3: TGTGCCAGCAGTGAAGGGGCGGGGGGTTTCTCCTACAATGAGCAGTTCTTC.

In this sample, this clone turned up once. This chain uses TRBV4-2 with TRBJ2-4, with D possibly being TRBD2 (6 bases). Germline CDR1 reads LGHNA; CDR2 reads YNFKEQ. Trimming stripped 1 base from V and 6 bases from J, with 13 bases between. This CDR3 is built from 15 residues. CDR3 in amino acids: CASSQVGGERNIQYF. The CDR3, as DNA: TGTGCCAGCAGCCAAGTTGGAGGGGAGAGAAACATTCAGTACTTC.

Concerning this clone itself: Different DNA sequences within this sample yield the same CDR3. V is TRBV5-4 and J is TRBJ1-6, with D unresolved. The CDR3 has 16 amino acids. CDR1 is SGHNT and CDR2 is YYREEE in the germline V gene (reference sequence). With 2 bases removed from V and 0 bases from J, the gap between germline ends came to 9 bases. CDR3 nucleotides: TGTGCCAGCAGCTTAGTCCCGAGCTCCTATAATTCACCCCTCCACTTT. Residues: CASSLVPSSYNSPLHF.

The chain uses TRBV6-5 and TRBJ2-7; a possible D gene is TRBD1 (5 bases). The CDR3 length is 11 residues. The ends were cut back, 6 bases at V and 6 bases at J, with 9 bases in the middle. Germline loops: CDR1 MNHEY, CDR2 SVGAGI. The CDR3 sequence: CASSQGGEQYF. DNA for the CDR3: TGTGCCAGCAGCCAGGGTGGCGAGCAGTACTTC.

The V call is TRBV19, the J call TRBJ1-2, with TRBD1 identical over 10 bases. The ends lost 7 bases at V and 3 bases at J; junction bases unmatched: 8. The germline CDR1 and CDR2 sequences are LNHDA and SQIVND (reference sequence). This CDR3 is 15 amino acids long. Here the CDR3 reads CASTGTGEGDYGYTF. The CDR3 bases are TGTGCCAGTACAGGGACAGGGGAGGGCGACTATGGCTACACCTTC.

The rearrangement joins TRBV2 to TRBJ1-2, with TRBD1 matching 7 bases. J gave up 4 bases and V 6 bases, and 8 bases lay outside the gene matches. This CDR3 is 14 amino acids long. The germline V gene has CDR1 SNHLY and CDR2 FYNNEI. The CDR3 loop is CASSLGAGGYGYTF. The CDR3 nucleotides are TGTGCCAGCAGCCTCGGGGCAGGGGGCTATGGCTACACCTTC.

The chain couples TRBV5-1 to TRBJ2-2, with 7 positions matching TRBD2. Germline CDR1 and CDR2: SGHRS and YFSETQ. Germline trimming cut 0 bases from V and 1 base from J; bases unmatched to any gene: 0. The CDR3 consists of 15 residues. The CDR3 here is CASSLAGGNTGELFF. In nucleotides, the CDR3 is TGCGCCAGCAGCTTGGCGGGGGGGAACACCGGGGAGCTGTTTTTT.

CDR3: CASSEWDRAYNEQFF. In nucleotides, the CDR3 is TGTGCCAGCAGTGAGTGGGACAGGGCCTACAATGAGCAGTTCTTC. The V call is TRBV6-1, the J call TRBJ2-1; 9 positions match TRBD1. Per the germline V gene, CDR1 is MNHNS and CDR2 is SASEGT. J was trimmed by 2 bases and V by 3 bases; bases with no gene match: 2. The CDR3 sequence is 15 residues long.

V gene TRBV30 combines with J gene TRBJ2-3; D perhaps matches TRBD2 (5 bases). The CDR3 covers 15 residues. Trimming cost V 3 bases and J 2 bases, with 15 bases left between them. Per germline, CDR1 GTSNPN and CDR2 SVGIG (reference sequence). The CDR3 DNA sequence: TGTGCCTGGAGAGCCGGGATTTACCTCACAGATACGCAGTATTTT. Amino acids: CAWRAGIYLTDTQYF.

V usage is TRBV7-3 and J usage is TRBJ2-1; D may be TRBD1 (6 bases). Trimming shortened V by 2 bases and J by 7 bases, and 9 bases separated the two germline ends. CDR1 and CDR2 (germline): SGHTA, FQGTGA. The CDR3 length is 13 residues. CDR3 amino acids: CASSLDRLNEQFF. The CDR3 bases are TGTGCCAGCAGCTTAGACAGGCTAAATGAGCAGTTCTTC.

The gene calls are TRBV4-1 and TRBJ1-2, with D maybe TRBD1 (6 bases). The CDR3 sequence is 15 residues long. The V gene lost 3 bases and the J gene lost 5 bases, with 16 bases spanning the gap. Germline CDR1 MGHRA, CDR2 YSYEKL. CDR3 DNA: TGCGCCAGCAGCCAGGACAGTCTAAAAGGGTATGGCTACACCTTC. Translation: CASSQDSLKGYGYTF.

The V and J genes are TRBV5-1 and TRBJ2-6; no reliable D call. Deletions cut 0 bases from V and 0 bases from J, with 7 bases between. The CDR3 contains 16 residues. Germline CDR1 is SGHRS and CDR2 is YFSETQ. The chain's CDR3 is CASSLASGSGANVLTF. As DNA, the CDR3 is TGCGCCAGCAGCTTGGCCTCGGGCTCTGGGGCCAACGTCCTGACTTTC.

As DNA, the CDR3 is TGTGCCAGCACCGAGACAGGGGGTAACTATGGCTACACCTTC. This gives the protein CASTETGGNYGYTF. V is TRBV9 and J is TRBJ1-2; 9 bases fit TRBD1. CDR1 is SGDLS, CDR2 YYNGEE, per germline. Trimming cost V 6 bases and J 1 base; bases outside gene matches: 4. The CDR3 has 14 amino acids.

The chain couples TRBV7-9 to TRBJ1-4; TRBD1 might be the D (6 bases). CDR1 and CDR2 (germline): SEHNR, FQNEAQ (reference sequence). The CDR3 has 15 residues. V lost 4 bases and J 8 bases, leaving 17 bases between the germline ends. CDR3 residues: CASSSGGWEGEKLFF. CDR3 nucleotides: TGTGCCAGCAGCTCCGGGGGCTGGGAGGGCGAAAAACTGTTTTTT.

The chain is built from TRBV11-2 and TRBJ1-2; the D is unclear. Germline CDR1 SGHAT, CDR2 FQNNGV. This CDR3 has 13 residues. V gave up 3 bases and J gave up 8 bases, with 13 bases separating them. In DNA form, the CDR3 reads TGTGCCAGCAGCTTTAACCATATCGGGGGCTACACCTTC. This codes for CASSFNHIGGYTF.

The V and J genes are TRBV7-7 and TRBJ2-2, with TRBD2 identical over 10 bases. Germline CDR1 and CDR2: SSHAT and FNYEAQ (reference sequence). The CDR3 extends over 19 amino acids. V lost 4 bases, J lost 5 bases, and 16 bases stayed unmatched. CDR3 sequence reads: CASSSNRAGGPIQTGELFF. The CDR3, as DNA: TGTGCCAGCAGCTCAAATCGAGCGGGAGGGCCAATCCAGACCGGGGAGCTGTTTTTT.